The clone carrying this T cell receptor delta chain was counted only a few times. The target antigen is unknown. TCRdb's protein for this DNA is that of a much larger clone and differs from the translation at residue 13, likely a read error; the protein shown is the DNA translation. The receptor sequences were amplified from genomic DNA of peripheral blood mononuclear cells. TCRdb re-called the multiplex PCR reads using CATT. This table holds some 1,200 delta-chain clones, about 1.9% found once. CDR1 is TVYSNPD and CDR2 is GDNSRS in the germline V gene (reference sequence). The CDR3 consists of 18 residues. Trimming left V 2 bases short and J 3 bases short, with 28 bases between. The source of the sample is a study of gamma delta lymphoproliferative disorders and STAT genes. Findings of the study overall: Nearly all major patient gamma and delta clonotypes were public; only a couple of gamma clonotypes were disease-private.

This sequence joins TRDV3 and TRDJ1; D gene ambiguous. Sequenced input: blood. This receptor was obtained from a human donor in good health. Here the CDR3 reads CAFPVTYSWFGNADKLIF. In DNA, the CDR3 is TGTGCCTTTCCCGTAACCTATTCTTGGTTTGGGAACGCCGATAAACTCATCTTT.